The 15 T cell receptor beta chains in this list originate from one sample, sequenced in a study of molecular identifiers for immune sequencing clone quantification. TCRdb processed the PCR reads anew with MiXCR; each CDR3 protein has one entry. The sample records hundreds of thousands of distinct CDR3 sequences, roughly 24% being singletons. Sequenced input: naive CD8+ T cells from blood, with Jurkat cell RNA spiked in. Subset specified: FACS-sorted CD8+CD4-CCR7+CD45RA+ naive T cells. The receptor source for this set is a human donor in good health. Some libraries in this study had Jurkat cell RNA spiked in.

About this clonotype itself: This may be a read error: a much more frequent sequence differs by one nucleotide. This rearrangement joins TRBV20-1 to TRBJ1-3; D call uncertain. Trimming took 0 bases from V and 2 from J, leaving 11 bases between them. Germline CDR1 is DFQATT and CDR2 is SNEGSKA (reference sequence). There are 15 residues in the CDR3. The CDR3 loop is CSARDYLSPGNTIYF. CDR3 in DNA: TGCAGTGCTAGAGATTATCTGAGCCCTGGAAACACCATATATTTT.

This clonotype has at least ten counts. The chain has TRBV19 and TRBJ2-6; no firm D call. V dropped 3 bases and J dropped 4 bases, with 4 bases sitting between them. Germline-derived CDR1 and CDR2 are LNHDA and SQIVND (reference sequence). CDR3 length: 13 residues. CDR3 nucleotide sequence: TGTGCCAGTAGTATTGTCGGGGCCAACGTCCTGACTTTC. It translates to CASSIVGANVLTF.

As DNA, the CDR3 is TGTGCCAGCAGCAATCCTGCTAGCGGAACCGAGCAGTACTTC. Protein sequence: CASSNPASGTEQYF. The rearrangement uses TRBV5-6 and TRBJ2-7, with TRBD2 matching over 7 bases. Germline values: CDR1 SGHDT, CDR2 YYEEEE. CDR3 size: 14 residues. V lost 4 bases to trimming and J lost 6 bases; unmatched junction nucleotides: 10. Supplemented by reference TRBV5-6 and TRBJ2-7, the full variable domain reads DAGVTQSPTHLIKTRGQQVTLRCSPKSGHDTVSWYQQALGQGPQFIFQYYEEEERQRGNFPDRFSGHQFPNYSSELNVNALLLGDSALYLCASSNPASGTEQYFGPGTRLTVT.

Turning to this clonotype: This could be a read error, since a much larger clone is one nucleotide away. The chain uses TRBV2 and TRBJ2-7; D ambiguous. Germline CDR1 SNHLY, CDR2 FYNNEI. The CDR3 totals 15 residues. The CDR3 region is CASLMKTKLSYERYF. The CDR3, as DNA: TGTGCCAGCCTTATGAAAACCAAGCTCTCCTACGAGCGGTACTTC.

This chain uses TRBV28 with TRBJ1-4; tentatively, D is TRBD1 (6 bases). The CDR3 loop spans 16 amino acids. Per germline, CDR1 MDHEN and CDR2 SYDVKM. V gave up 5 bases and J gave up 8 bases, with 21 bases separating them. The CDR3 sequence is CASSSHSSGGGEKLFF. The CDR3 nucleotides read TGTGCCAGCAGTAGCCATTCGTCTGGGGGCGGGGAAAAACTGTTTTTT.

This chain joins TRBV12-3 or TRBV12-4 and TRBJ2-7; TRBD2 is a possible D gene (6 bases). This CDR3 contains 12 residues. V was clipped by 6 bases and J by 7 bases, with 13 bases between them. CDR3 protein: CASRVGGEEQYF. CDR3 DNA sequence: TGTGCCAGCAGAGTTGGAGGGGAAGAGCAGTACTTC.

This clonotype was recorded many times. The chain employs TRBV25-1 and TRBJ1-5; D gene uncertain. The CDR3 is made up of 14 amino acids. Germline V gives CDR1 MGHDK, CDR2 SYGVNS. Trimming removed 3 bases from V and 1 base from J, with 7 bases in between. This chain's CDR3 is CASSDQASNQPQHF. For the CDR3, the DNA is TGTGCCAGCAGTGATCAGGCCAGCAATCAGCCCCAGCATTTT.

V gene TRBV7-9 combines with J gene TRBJ1-1; tentatively, D is TRBD1 (5 bases). The CDR3 contains 14 residues. Per the germline V gene, CDR1 is SEHNR and CDR2 is FQNEAQ (reference sequence). V shed 4 bases and J shed 3 bases, with 12 bases lying between them. The DNA for the CDR3 is TGTGCCAGCAGCTCCCGGCAGGGTTACACTGAAGCTTTCTTT. Protein sequence: CASSSRQGYTEAFF.

Comments on this clonotype: No conserved phenylalanine or tryptophan is present at the end of the CDR3, so a read error is the likely explanation. V and J are TRBV18 and TRBJ2-1; D unresolved. Germline CDR1 is KGHSH and CDR2 is LQKENI. V lost 0 bases to trimming and J lost 7 bases, with 7 bases between them. The CDR3 sequence is 13 residues long. CDR3 sequence reads: CASSPPSSNEQFL. For the CDR3, the DNA is TGTGCCAGCTCACCACCGTCCTCGAATGAGCAGTTCTTG.

This chain joins TRBV4-2 and TRBJ2-1; no clear D gene. Germline CDR1 and CDR2: LGHNA and YNFKEQ. The V gene lost 0 bases and the J gene lost 9 bases, with 6 bases spanning the gap. The CDR3 consists of 12 residues. CDR3 nucleotides: TGTGCCAGCAGCCAAGAGATGCGTGAGCAGTTCTTC. It is translated as CASSQEMREQFF.

This clonotype was counted at least ten times. This rearrangement joins TRBV7-2 to TRBJ2-5; D gene unclear. This CDR3 has 16 residues. Between the trimmed V and J ends, which lost 2 bases and 0 bases, there was a span of 13 bases. Germline V gene lookup returns CDR1 SGHTA and CDR2 FQGNSA. The CDR3 protein is CASSLRVGRHQETQYF. The CDR3, as DNA: TGTGCCAGCAGCTTAAGAGTGGGCAGGCACCAAGAGACCCAGTACTTC. The full variable domain, rest sourced from reference TRBV7-2 and TRBJ2-5, is GAGVSQSPSNKVTEKGKDVELRCDPISGHTALYWYRQSLGQGLEFLIYFQGNSAPDKSGLPSDRFSAERTGGSVSTLTIQRTQQEDSAVYLCASSLRVGRHQETQYFGPGTRLLVL.

The chain joins TRBV13 to TRBJ2-3; tentatively, D is TRBD2 (6 bases). The CDR3 sequence is 15 residues long. V lost 1 base and J lost 2, with 10 bases in between. Germline CDR1 is PRHDT and CDR2 is FYEKMQ (reference sequence). CDR3 amino acids: CASSLAGVDTDTQYF. Written as DNA, the CDR3 is TGTGCCAGCAGCTTAGCGGGAGTTGACACAGATACGCAGTATTTT.

This chain links TRBV5-4 with TRBJ1-1; D is perhaps TRBD1 (5 bases). V lost 4 bases to trimming and J lost 2 bases, with 15 bases between them. Germline V gene lookup returns CDR1 SGHNT and CDR2 YYREEE (reference sequence). The length of the CDR3 is 15 residues. The CDR3 spells CASSKTQGLNTEAFF. The CDR3 nucleotides read TGTGCCAGCAGCAAAACGCAGGGACTCAACACTGAAGCTTTCTTT.

As concerns this clonotype: An end of the junction differs from the germline gene, which may be a read error. This chain links TRBV9 with TRBJ2-3, with D hard to call. Germline V gene lookup returns CDR1 SGDLS and CDR2 YYNGEE. The CDR3 spans 14 residues. CDR3 nucleotides: TGTGCCTGCAGCGTAGTCCCCAGCACAGATACGCAGTATTTT. This codes for CACSVVPSTDTQYF.

This clonotype has just a few counts. The chain recombines TRBV11-3 with TRBJ2-3, with D perhaps given as TRBD1 or TRBD2 (5 bases each). The germline V and J ends were trimmed by 5 bases and 0 bases, with 12 bases remaining between them. Germline V gene lookup returns CDR1 SGHNT and CDR2 YENEEA. The CDR3 contains 15 residues. CDR3 coding DNA: TGTGCCAGCAGCCGAGGGGAAACTAGCACAGATACGCAGTATTTT. The encoded protein is CASSRGETSTDTQYF.